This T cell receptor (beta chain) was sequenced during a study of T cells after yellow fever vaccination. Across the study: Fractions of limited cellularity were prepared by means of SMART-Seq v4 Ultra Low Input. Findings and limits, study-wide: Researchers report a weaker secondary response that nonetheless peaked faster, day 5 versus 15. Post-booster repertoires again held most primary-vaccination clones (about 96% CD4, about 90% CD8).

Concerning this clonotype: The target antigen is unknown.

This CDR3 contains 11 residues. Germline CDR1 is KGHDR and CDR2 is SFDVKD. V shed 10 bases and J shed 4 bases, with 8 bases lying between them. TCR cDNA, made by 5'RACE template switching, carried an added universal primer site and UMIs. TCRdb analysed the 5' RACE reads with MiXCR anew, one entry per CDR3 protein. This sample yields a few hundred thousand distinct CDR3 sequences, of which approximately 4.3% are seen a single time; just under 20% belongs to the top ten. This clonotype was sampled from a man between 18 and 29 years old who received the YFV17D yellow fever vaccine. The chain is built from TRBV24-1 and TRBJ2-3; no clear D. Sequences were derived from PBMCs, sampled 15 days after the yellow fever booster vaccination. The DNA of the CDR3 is TGTGCCACAGGGAATGCAGATACGCAGTATTTT. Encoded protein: CATGNADTQYF.